One sample yielded the 24 T cell receptor beta chains listed below, sequenced in a study of yellow fever vaccine responses in identical twins. One entry per CDR3 protein, called by TCRdb with MiXCR from the RT-PCR reads. This sample has some 11,000 distinct CDR3 sequences, with more than 65% found just once. Material: T cells from blood (PBMCs), unsorted or a sorted subset (not recorded which), obtained before or after yellow fever vaccination (not recorded which). The receptors originated from a woman aged 18-29 years who received the yellow fever vaccine.

The chain recombines TRBV4-1 with TRBJ2-7; 12 bases are shared with TRBD2. The CDR3 sequence is 17 residues long. CDR1 is MGHRA and CDR2 is YSYEKL in the germline V gene. With 0 bases clipped from V and 2 bases from J, the junction kept 5 bases outside the gene matches. CDR3 residues: CASSQDIRTSGTYEQYF. The CDR3 DNA reads TGCGCCAGCAGCCAAGATATTCGGACTAGCGGGACCTACGAGCAGTACTTC.

This clonotype appeared a single time. The J gene is TRBJ1-1, the V gene TRBV5-6; perhaps TRBD1 as D (6 bases). From germline, CDR1 is SGHDT and CDR2 YYEEEE. This CDR3 contains 14 residues. V was clipped by 1 base and J by 2 bases, with 9 bases between them. The CDR3 here is CASSLQQGNTEAFF. The CDR3 DNA is TGTGCCAGCAGCTTGCAACAGGGTAACACTGAAGCTTTCTTT. Complete variable domain (other parts from reference TRBV5-6 and TRBJ1-1): DAGVTQSPTHLIKTRGQQVTLRCSPKSGHDTVSWYQQALGQGPQFIFQYYEEEERQRGNFPDRFSGHQFPNYSSELNVNALLLGDSALYLCASSLQQGNTEAFFGQGTRLTVV.

The chain uses TRBV23-1 and TRBJ1-2, with TRBD1 matching 9 bases. TRBV23-1 is classed as an ORF, of uncertain function. V lost 2 bases and J lost 2; bases outside the gene matches: 3. This CDR3 region has 15 residues. The CDR3 sequence is CASSQGQGRNYGYTF. DNA of the CDR3: TGCGCCAGCAGTCAAGGACAGGGGAGGAACTATGGCTACACCTTC.

The chain employs TRBV7-9 and TRBJ1-6, with D uncertain. This CDR3 has 12 amino acids. Per germline, CDR1 SEHNR and CDR2 FQNEAQ (reference sequence). The ends were cut back, 5 bases at V and 7 bases at J, with 6 bases in the middle. The chain's CDR3 is CASSGLNSPLHF. CDR3 sequence (DNA): TGTGCCAGCAGCGGCCTCAATTCACCCCTCCACTTT. Combining the CDR3 with reference TRBV7-9 and TRBJ1-6 gives the whole variable domain DTGVSQNPRHKITKRGQNVTFRCDPISEHNRLYWYRQTLGQGPEFLTYFQNEAQLEKSRLLSDRFSAERPKGSFSTLEIQRTEQGDSAMYLCASSGLNSPLHFGNGTRLTVT.

The chain links TRBV7-6 to TRBJ1-1; perhaps TRBD1 as D (5 bases). CDR1 and CDR2 from the germline V gene are SGHVS and FNYEAQ. Trimming took 1 base from V and 4 from J, leaving 13 bases between them. This CDR3 spans 15 amino acids. The CDR3 sequence is CASSLGAGGGTEAFF. The CDR3 nucleotides read TGTGCCAGCAGCTTAGGGGCCGGGGGGGGCACTGAAGCTTTCTTT.

The chain uses TRBV6-1 and TRBJ2-7; a possible D gene is TRBD1 (6 bases). The V end was cut by 2 bases, the J end by 2 bases, with 13 bases between. CDR1 and CDR2 from the germline V gene are MNHNS and SASEGT. The CDR3 is 15 residues long. CDR3 nucleotide sequence: TGTGCCAGCAGTGAAATTGCCGAGGGGGCCTACGAGCAGTACTTC. It codes for CASSEIAEGAYEQYF.

The chain employs TRBV13 and TRBJ1-1, with D uncertain. Germline CDR1 reads PRHDT; CDR2 reads FYEKMQ (reference sequence). Trimming removed 5 bases at V and 2 bases at J, with 6 bases between. This CDR3 is 12 amino acids long. CDR3 nucleotides: TGTGCCAGCAGCCCGTATAACACTGAAGCTTTCTTT. Translating it yields CASSPYNTEAFF. The full variable domain, completed using reference TRBV13 and TRBJ1-1, is AAGVIQSPRHLIKEKRETATLKCYPIPRHDTVYWYQQGPGQDPQFLISFYEKMQSDKGSIPDRFSAQQFSDYHSELNMSSLELGDSALYFCASSPYNTEAFFGQGTRLTVV.

This chain joins TRBV2 and TRBJ1-4; D not certain. V dropped 3 bases and J dropped 4 bases, with 12 bases sitting between them. The CDR3 extends over 15 amino acids. The germline gives CDR1 SNHLY, CDR2 FYNNEI. CDR3 amino acids: CASSEEDGNNEKLFF. CDR3 DNA: TGTGCCAGCAGTGAGGAGGACGGGAATAATGAAAAACTGTTTTTT.

Remarks on this clonotype: Since no conserved phenylalanine or tryptophan closes the CDR3, a read error is the likely cause. This chain joins TRBV11-2 and TRBJ2-3; 12 bases are shared with TRBD2. From germline, CDR1 is SGHAT and CDR2 FQNNGV. This CDR3 is built from 17 residues. The junction had 8 bases not matched to a gene; V was cut back by 5 bases and J by 2 bases. The CDR3 loop is CASSPRTSGALTDTQYV. The CDR3 coding sequence is TGTGCCAGCAGCCCTAGGACTAGCGGGGCCCTCACAGATACGCAGTATGTT.

The chain has TRBV6-1 and TRBJ1-2; no firm D call. The germline V gene encodes CDR1 MNHNS and CDR2 SASEGT. Trimming took off 8 bases at V and 7 bases at J, with 17 bases between the two ends. CDR3 size: 13 residues. CDR3: CASAAHTFSGYTF. In nucleotides, the CDR3 is TGTGCCAGCGCGGCACACACTTTTAGTGGCTACACCTTC.

This clonotype was found a few times. The chain employs TRBV2 and TRBJ1-2; TRBD1 might be the D (5 bases). Trimming shortened V by 7 bases and J by 14 bases, and 17 bases separated the two germline ends. CDR3 length: 11 amino acids. CDR1 and CDR2 from the germline V gene are SNHLY and FYNNEI. CDR3 nucleotides: TGTGCCAGCATACGGTGGGGGGACGTTACCTTC. Its protein product is CASIRWGDVTF.

The chain carries TRBV5-1 and TRBJ2-2, with 8 bases that match TRBD2. The CDR3 loop spans 11 amino acids. CDR1 and CDR2 (germline): SGHRS, YFSETQ. V lost 6 bases, J lost 11 bases, and 3 bases stayed unmatched. This chain's CDR3 is CASIAGGELFF. The CDR3 DNA reads TGCGCCAGCATCGCGGGAGGAGAGCTGTTTTTT. Drawing the rest from reference TRBV5-1 and TRBJ2-2, the complete variable domain is KAGVTQTPRYLIKTRGQQVTLSCSPISGHRSVSWYQQTPGQGLQFLFEYFSETQRNKGNFPGRFSGRQFSNSRSEMNVSTLELGDSALYLCASIAGGELFFGEGSRLTVL.

The chain recombines TRBV29-1 with TRBJ1-1, with no clear D. V was pared by 5 bases and J by 0 bases, with 4 bases between. Germline V CDR1 and CDR2: SQVTM, ANQGSEA. The CDR3 has 11 amino acids. Here the CDR3 DNA reads TGCAGCGTTATAATGAACACTGAAGCTTTCTTT. Translation gives CSVIMNTEAFF.

The chain recombines TRBV4-1 with TRBJ2-7; D gene ambiguous. Trimming shortened V by 0 bases and J by 6 bases, and 9 bases separated the two germline ends. Germline CDR1 reads MGHRA; CDR2 reads YSYEKL. The CDR3 totals 13 residues. CDR3 residues: CASSQEWASEQYF. In DNA form, the CDR3 reads TGCGCCAGCAGCCAAGAATGGGCCTCCGAGCAGTACTTC.

This clonotype was picked up one time. The chain links TRBV15 to TRBJ1-1; the D gene is possibly TRBD1 (5 bases). Germline-derived CDR1 and CDR2 are LNHNV and YYDKDF (reference sequence). Trimming took off 6 bases at V and 3 bases at J, with 8 bases between the two ends. The CDR3 extends over 12 amino acids. CDR3 DNA: TGTGCCACCAGATCCAGGGACACTGAAGCTTTCTTT. Protein sequence: CATRSRDTEAFF.

CDR3 protein: CASSEVGAGAGDTQYF. Written as DNA, the CDR3 is TGTGCCAGCAGTGAAGTAGGGGCTGGAGCAGGGGATACGCAGTATTTT. This chain joins TRBV2 and TRBJ2-3, with D tentatively TRBD1 (5 bases). Germline values: CDR1 SNHLY, CDR2 FYNNEI. The CDR3 is 16 residues long. Trimming shortened V by 1 base and J by 6 bases, and 17 bases separated the two germline ends.

The chain is built from TRBV13 and TRBJ1-2; D is ambiguous. Per germline, CDR1 PRHDT and CDR2 FYEKMQ (reference sequence). With 0 bases removed from V and 3 bases from J, the gap between germline ends came to 8 bases. The CDR3 covers 14 residues. CDR3 DNA: TGTGCCAGCAGCTTAGGAGGGCCCGACTATGGCTACACCTTC. The encoded protein is CASSLGGPDYGYTF.

The chain is built from TRBV6-2 or TRBV6-3 and TRBJ2-1; D gene unclear. CDR1 is MNHEY, CDR2 SVGEGT, per germline. V lost 2 bases and J lost 10, with 6 bases in between. This CDR3 spans 11 amino acids. The CDR3: CASSYGKEQFF. The CDR3 DNA reads TGTGCCAGCAGTTACGGGAAGGAGCAGTTCTTC.

This clonotype was seen a few times. The chain has TRBV2 and TRBJ2-1; D not resolved. There are 15 residues in the CDR3. The germline V gene encodes CDR1 SNHLY and CDR2 FYNNEI. Deletions cut 3 bases from V and 4 bases from J, with 13 bases between. This CDR3 reads CASSEAPFPYNEQFF. The CDR3 DNA follows: TGTGCCAGCAGTGAGGCCCCTTTCCCATACAATGAGCAGTTCTTC.

This chain links TRBV7-9 with TRBJ2-1, with TRBD2 identical over 11 bases. CDR1 SEHNR and CDR2 FQNEAQ come from the germline V gene (reference sequence). After removal of 1 base from V and 5 bases from J, the junction contained 4 bases not matched to a gene. The CDR3 has 16 residues. The DNA for the CDR3 is TGTGCCAGCAGCTTAGGAACTAGCGGGAGAAACAATGAGCAGTTCTTC. Amino acids: CASSLGTSGRNNEQFF.

This clonotype was detected only a few times. J is TRBJ1-3 and V is TRBV19, with D unresolved. V was clipped by 3 bases and J by 0 bases, with 6 bases between them. The CDR3 is 14 amino acids. Germline lookup yields CDR1 LNHDA and CDR2 SQIVND (reference sequence). The CDR3 region has the DNA TGTGCCAGTAGTATCTCCCACTCTGGAAACACCATATATTTT. Protein sequence: CASSISHSGNTIYF.

The chain uses TRBV14 and TRBJ2-7; weak D call: TRBD1 (5 bases). The germline V and J ends were trimmed by 1 base and 6 bases, with 10 bases remaining between them. The germline V gene has CDR1 SGHDN and CDR2 FVKESK. This CDR3 spans 13 amino acids. CDR3 protein: CASSQGQWSEQYF. The CDR3 DNA sequence: TGTGCCAGCAGCCAAGGACAGTGGTCCGAGCAGTACTTC.

The J gene is TRBJ2-3, the V gene TRBV12-3 or TRBV12-4, with 8 bases aligning to TRBD2. The CDR3 covers 14 residues. The V segment lost 5 bases and the J segment 4 bases; nucleotides outside the gene matches: 5. CDR3 in DNA: TGTGCCAGCAGTCCCAGCGGGAGTTCAGATACGCAGTATTTT. Protein product: CASSPSGSSDTQYF.

V is TRBV7-6 and J is TRBJ1-1; weak D call: TRBD1 (6 bases). The V gene's germline CDR1 is SGHVS and CDR2 FNYEAQ. Trimming took 2 bases from V and 2 from J, leaving 18 bases between them. The CDR3 totals 17 residues. CDR3 sequence reads: CASSLRQERSSNTEAFF. The DNA of the CDR3 is TGTGCCAGCAGCTTAAGACAGGAGAGATCGTCCAACACTGAAGCTTTCTTT.